The 22 T cell receptor beta chains listed next were all sequenced from one sample in a study of blood T cells in healthy people across ages. A second PCR of 7 to 11 cycles used a sample-barcoded 5' primer and a J-beta primer mix. TCRdb re-derived calls from the 5' RACE reads in MiXCR, one entry per CDR3 protein. The table has about 580,000 distinct CDR3 sequences, roughly 48% seen once. Input material: blood. The receptors were gathered from a man older than 75 in good health.

The chain combines TRBV5-1 with TRBJ2-7; 7 nucleotides agree with TRBD2. The CDR3 sequence is 13 residues long. Germline V lookup: CDR1 SGHRS, CDR2 YFSETQ. The J segment lost 3 bases and the V segment lost 2 bases, leaving 2 bases of the junction unmatched. The CDR3: CASSFTSDYEQYF. The DNA for the CDR3 is TGCGCCAGCAGCTTCACTAGCGACTACGAGCAGTACTTC.

The gene calls are TRBV4-3 and TRBJ2-1; 8 nucleotides agree with TRBD2. The length of the CDR3 is 17 residues. J lost 9 bases, V lost 0 bases, and 13 bases had no gene match. CDR1 and CDR2 from the germline V gene are LGHNA and YSLEER. CDR3 coding DNA: TGCGCCAGCAGCCAAGAGATGGGCGGGGGGACTACAGGTGAGCAGTTCTTC. Encoded protein: CASSQEMGGGTTGEQFF.

The chain recombines TRBV6-6 with TRBJ1-5; 7 positions match TRBD1. V lost 6 bases, J lost 3 bases, and 5 bases stayed unmatched. Germline V gene data show CDR1 as MNHNY and CDR2 as SVGAGI (reference sequence). The CDR3 extends over 14 amino acids. The CDR3 sequence: CASRGQIYNQPQHF. The CDR3 coding sequence is TGTGCCAGCAGGGGACAGATCTACAATCAGCCCCAGCATTTT.

The chain employs TRBV20-1 and TRBJ2-5; D is perhaps TRBD1 (6 bases). CDR1 DFQATT and CDR2 SNEGSKA come from the germline V gene (reference sequence). This CDR3 region has 13 residues. Trimming shortened V by 6 bases and J by 4 bases, and 15 bases separated the two germline ends. CDR3 in amino acids: CSADGWGRETQYF. CDR3 coding DNA: TGCAGTGCGGACGGCTGGGGGCGAGAGACCCAGTACTTC.

This clonotype was detected ten times or more. The chain has TRBV6-5 and TRBJ2-3; D is ambiguous. The CDR3 is 13 residues long. Trimming pared 4 bases from V and 3 bases from J, leaving 8 bases between. The germline V gene has CDR1 MNHEY and CDR2 SVGAGI. This CDR3 reads CASSSPSTDTQYF. CDR3 coding DNA: TGTGCCAGCAGTTCCCCCTCAACAGATACGCAGTATTTT.

This clonotype has a single count. V and J are TRBV14 and TRBJ2-4; TRBD1 matches at 9 bases. Trimming cost V 5 bases and J 9 bases; bases outside gene matches: 2. Germline-derived CDR1 and CDR2 are SGHDN and FVKESK. The CDR3 covers 12 residues. The DNA for the CDR3 is TGTGCCAGCAGCGGGACAGGGATCATTCAGTACTTC. Amino acids: CASSGTGIIQYF.

This clonotype was detected only a few times. J is TRBJ1-6 and V is TRBV6-5; the D gene is possibly TRBD1 (6 bases). Trimming took 0 bases from V and 10 from J, leaving 16 bases between them. The CDR3 has 16 amino acids. The germline V gene encodes CDR1 MNHEY and CDR2 SVGAGI. CDR3 in DNA: TGTGCCAGCAGTTACTCGAAAACGGGGGCAAGGTCACCCCTCCACTTT. Translated, it gives CASSYSKTGARSPLHF.

This clonotype was found many times. The chain carries TRBV6-6 and TRBJ1-2; unclear D gene. The CDR3 loop spans 14 amino acids. V lost 6 bases and J lost 7, with 18 bases in between. Germline CDR1 reads MNHNY; CDR2 reads SVGAGI (reference sequence). In DNA, the CDR3 is TGTGCCAGCAGCTCCGGGGTTCTATGGGCTGGCTACACCTTC. This sequence encodes CASSSGVLWAGYTF.

The chain carries TRBV20-1 and TRBJ2-3, with 11 nucleotides matching TRBD2. Germline V gene data show CDR1 as DFQATT and CDR2 as SNEGSKA (reference sequence). This CDR3 region has 15 residues. J gave up 6 bases and V 3 bases, and 8 bases lay outside the gene matches. CDR3 nucleotides: TGCAGTGCTAGCCACCTAGCGGGGGGCCCCGATACGCAGTATTTT. Its translation: CSASHLAGGPDTQYF.

The chain has TRBV20-1 and TRBJ2-7; D uncertain. V was clipped by 3 bases and J by 7 bases, with 10 bases between them. The CDR3 consists of 11 residues. From germline, CDR1 is DFQATT and CDR2 SNEGSKA (reference sequence). CDR3 in amino acids: CSASFPNEQYF. CDR3 DNA sequence: TGCAGTGCTAGTTTTCCGAATGAGCAGTACTTC.

This clonotype was found once. The chain combines TRBV5-1 with TRBJ2-7; 7 bases are shared with TRBD1. This CDR3 spans 16 amino acids. J was trimmed by 1 base and V by 4 bases; bases with no gene match: 11. Per the germline V gene, CDR1 is SGHRS and CDR2 is YFSETQ. CDR3 amino acids: CASSSNRGQRSYEQYF. In DNA, the CDR3 is TGCGCCAGCAGCAGCAACAGGGGACAACGATCCTACGAGCAGTACTTC.

This clonotype was detected a few times. Given a much more abundant clone one base away, this may be a read error. The V and J genes are TRBV5-6 and TRBJ1-2; no clear D gene. Germline-derived CDR1 and CDR2 are SGHDT and YYEEEE. This CDR3 spans 13 amino acids. The V end lost 4 bases, the J end lost 5 bases, and 12 bases lay between the germline ends. The CDR3 DNA sequence: TGTGCCAGCAGCGTGGGCTCGTCGTATGGCTACACCTTC. Amino acid sequence: CASSVGSSYGYTF.

This clonotype was counted a few times. The chain uses TRBV4-2 and TRBJ2-4; 11 bases match TRBD2. The end of the DNA aligns better with TRBJ2-7, so the J call may be wrong. Germline loops: CDR1 LGHNA, CDR2 YNFKEQ. This CDR3 is 16 amino acids long. The CDR3, as DNA: TGTGCCAGCAGCCAAGTACTAGCGGGAGAAGAGTACGAGCAGTACTTC. Encoded protein: CASSQVLAGEEYEQYF.

The V call is TRBV7-6, the J call TRBJ2-3; 11 nucleotides agree with TRBD2. V lost 4 bases and J lost 2; bases outside the gene matches: 11. Germline values: CDR1 SGHVS, CDR2 FNYEAQ. This CDR3 has 18 amino acids. The CDR3 nucleotides are TGTGCCAGCAGCTACGCGCCCTCGACTAGCGGGGACACAGATACGCAGTATTTT. As protein: CASSYAPSTSGDTDTQYF.

This chain connects TRBV27 to TRBJ2-3; D is unresolved. Germline V gene sequence: CDR1 MNHEY, CDR2 SMNVEV (reference sequence). V gave up 2 bases and J gave up 5 bases, with 14 bases separating them. CDR3 length equals 15 residues. The CDR3, as DNA: TGTGCCAGCAGTTTAAGTGAGGCGTTAGGAGATACGCAGTATTTT. Encoded protein: CASSLSEALGDTQYF.

This clonotype is a singleton in its sample. The chain carries TRBV6-2 or TRBV6-3 and TRBJ2-7; possibly TRBD1 for D (6 bases). The CDR3 is 12 amino acids. Germline CDR1 and CDR2: MNHEY and SVGEGT. V dropped 2 bases and J dropped 9 bases, with 11 bases sitting between them. CDR3 sequence: CASSYPTGGQYF. CDR3 coding DNA: TGTGCCAGCAGTTACCCGACAGGTGGGCAGTACTTC.

A note on this clonotype: A clone one base away is much larger, so this may be a read error. This chain uses TRBV7-2 with TRBJ2-1; D unresolved. This CDR3 is 16 amino acids long. CDR1 is SGHTA, CDR2 FQGNSA, per germline. V lost 4 bases to trimming and J lost 2 bases, with 15 bases between them. The CDR3 sequence: CASSSPTARAYNEQFF. The CDR3 coding sequence is TGTGCCAGCAGCTCGCCGACCGCCCGGGCCTACAATGAGCAGTTCTTC.

This sequence joins TRBV3-1 and TRBJ1-2, with 7 nucleotides matching TRBD1. This CDR3 spans 17 amino acids. Germline lookup yields CDR1 LGHDT and CDR2 YNNKEL (reference sequence). J was trimmed by 4 bases and V by 1 base; bases with no gene match: 12. DNA of the CDR3: TGTGCCAGCAGCCAAGGAACCCGGGAGGGACAGAGCTATGGCTACACCTTC. Its protein product is CASSQGTREGQSYGYTF.

Here the CDR3 DNA reads TGCAGTGCTATGAGCGGGAGTCTCGCCAAAAACATTCAGTACTTC. Translated, it gives CSAMSGSLAKNIQYF. The chain couples TRBV20-1 to TRBJ2-4, with TRBD2 matching over 8 bases. Germline V gene lookup returns CDR1 DFQATT and CDR2 SNEGSKA (reference sequence). V dropped 4 bases and J dropped 1; count of bases not matched to a gene: 6. The CDR3 runs to 15 residues.

The genes are TRBV5-1 and TRBJ2-1; 7 bases align to TRBD2. This CDR3 has 14 amino acids. Germline loops: CDR1 SGHRS, CDR2 YFSETQ. The V segment lost 4 bases and the J segment 8 bases; nucleotides outside the gene matches: 9. The CDR3 region is CASSPGGMDDEQFF. The CDR3 nucleotides read TGCGCCAGCAGCCCCGGGGGGATGGACGATGAGCAGTTCTTC.

CDR3 loop: CASSSRQGGNYGYTF. CDR3 coding DNA: TGCGCCAGCAGCTCAAGACAGGGCGGTAACTATGGCTACACCTTC. The chain has TRBV5-1 and TRBJ1-2, with TRBD1 matching 7 bases. The CDR3 covers 15 residues. After removal of 3 bases from V and 1 base from J, the junction contained 6 bases not matched to a gene. CDR1 is SGHRS and CDR2 is YFSETQ in the germline V gene.

The sample holds a few counts of this clonotype. The gene calls are TRBV20-1 and TRBJ1-5; D call uncertain. The CDR3 spans 13 residues. V lost 0 bases to trimming and J lost 3 bases, with 6 bases between them. Germline CDR1 DFQATT, CDR2 SNEGSKA (reference sequence). CDR3 in amino acids: CSAREVLNQPQHF. In DNA, the CDR3 is TGCAGTGCTAGAGAGGTGCTCAATCAGCCCCAGCATTTT.